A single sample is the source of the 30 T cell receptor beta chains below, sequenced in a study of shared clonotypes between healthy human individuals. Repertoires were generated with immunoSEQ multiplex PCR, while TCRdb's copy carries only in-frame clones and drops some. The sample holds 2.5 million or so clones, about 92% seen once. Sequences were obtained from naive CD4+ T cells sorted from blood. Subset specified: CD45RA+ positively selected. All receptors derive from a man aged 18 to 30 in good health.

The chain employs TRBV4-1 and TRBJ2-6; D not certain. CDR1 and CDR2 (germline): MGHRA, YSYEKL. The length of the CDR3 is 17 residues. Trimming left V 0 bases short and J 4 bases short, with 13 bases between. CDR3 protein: CASSQEKQASGANVLTF. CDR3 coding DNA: TGCGCCAGCAGCCAAGAAAAGCAGGCGTCGGGGGCCAACGTCCTGACTTTC.

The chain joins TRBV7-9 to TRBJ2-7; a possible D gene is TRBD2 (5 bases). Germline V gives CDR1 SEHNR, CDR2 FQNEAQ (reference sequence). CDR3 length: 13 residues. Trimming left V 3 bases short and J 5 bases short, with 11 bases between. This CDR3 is CASSLADGNEQYF. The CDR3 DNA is TGTGCCAGCAGCTTGGCTGACGGGAACGAGCAGTACTTC.

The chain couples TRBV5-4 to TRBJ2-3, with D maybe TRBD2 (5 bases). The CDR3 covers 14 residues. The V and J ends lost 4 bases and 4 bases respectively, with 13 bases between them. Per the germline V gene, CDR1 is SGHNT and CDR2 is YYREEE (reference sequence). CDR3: CASSAVEVSDTQYF. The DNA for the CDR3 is TGTGCCAGCAGCGCGGTGGAGGTATCAGATACGCAGTATTTT.

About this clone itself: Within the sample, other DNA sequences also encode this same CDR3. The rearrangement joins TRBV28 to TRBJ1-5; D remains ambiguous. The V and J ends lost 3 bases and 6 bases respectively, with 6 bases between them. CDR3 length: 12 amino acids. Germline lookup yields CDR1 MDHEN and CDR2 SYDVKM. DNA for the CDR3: TGTGCCAGCAGTTTGAGTTTTCAGCCCCAGCATTTT. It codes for CASSLSFQPQHF.

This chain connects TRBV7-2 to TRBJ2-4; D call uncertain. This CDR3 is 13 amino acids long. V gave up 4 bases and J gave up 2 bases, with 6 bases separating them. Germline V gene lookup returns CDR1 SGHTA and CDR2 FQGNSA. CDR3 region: CASSSTSKNIQYF. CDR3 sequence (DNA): TGTGCCAGCAGCTCAACGTCCAAAAACATTCAGTACTTC.

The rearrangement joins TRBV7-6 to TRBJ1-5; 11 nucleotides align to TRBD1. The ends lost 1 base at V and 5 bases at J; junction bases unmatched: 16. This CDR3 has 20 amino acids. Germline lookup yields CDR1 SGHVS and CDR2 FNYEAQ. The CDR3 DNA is TGTGCCAGCAGCTTAGGCTTACCGGGACAGGGGGGTAGCTTCGATCAGCCCCAGCATTTT. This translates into CASSLGLPGQGGSFDQPQHF.

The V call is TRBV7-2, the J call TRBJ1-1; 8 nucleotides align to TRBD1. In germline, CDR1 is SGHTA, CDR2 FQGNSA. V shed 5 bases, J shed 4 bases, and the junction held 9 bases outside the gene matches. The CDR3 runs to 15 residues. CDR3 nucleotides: TGTGCCAGCAGCCCTCAGGGGGCCCCGGGCACTGAAGCTTTCTTT. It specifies CASSPQGAPGTEAFF.

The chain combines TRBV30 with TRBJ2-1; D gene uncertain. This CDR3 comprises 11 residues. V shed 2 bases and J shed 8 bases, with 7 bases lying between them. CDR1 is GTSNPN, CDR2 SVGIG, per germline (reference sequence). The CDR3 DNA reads TGTGCCTGGAGTAACCCAGATGAGCAGTTCTTC. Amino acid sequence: CAWSNPDEQFF.

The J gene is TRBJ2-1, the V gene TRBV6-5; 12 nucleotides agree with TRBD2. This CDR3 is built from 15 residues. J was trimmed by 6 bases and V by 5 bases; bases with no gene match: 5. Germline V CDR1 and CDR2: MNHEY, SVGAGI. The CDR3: CASSTGLAGSNEQFF. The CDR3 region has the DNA TGTGCCAGCAGTACCGGACTAGCGGGGTCCAATGAGCAGTTCTTC.

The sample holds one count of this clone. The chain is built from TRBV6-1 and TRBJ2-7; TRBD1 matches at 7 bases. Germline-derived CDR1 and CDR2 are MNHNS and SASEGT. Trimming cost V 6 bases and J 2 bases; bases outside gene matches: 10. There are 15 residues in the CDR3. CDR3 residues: CASRARQGKAYEQYF. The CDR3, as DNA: TGTGCCAGCAGAGCAAGACAGGGAAAGGCCTACGAGCAGTACTTC.

The CDR3 sequence: CASSESGASYEQYF. The CDR3, as DNA: TGTGCCAGCAGTGAAAGCGGGGCATCCTACGAGCAGTACTTC. This chain links TRBV6-1 with TRBJ2-7, with 7 bases that match TRBD2. This CDR3 region has 14 residues. Germline loops: CDR1 MNHNS, CDR2 SASEGT. V trimming: 2 bases; J trimming: 1 base; junction bases outside the gene matches: 2.

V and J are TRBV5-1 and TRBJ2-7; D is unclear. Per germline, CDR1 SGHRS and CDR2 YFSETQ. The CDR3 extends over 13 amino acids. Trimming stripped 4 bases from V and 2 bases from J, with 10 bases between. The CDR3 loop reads CASSPPQAYEQYF. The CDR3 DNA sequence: TGCGCCAGCAGCCCCCCGCAGGCCTACGAGCAGTACTTC. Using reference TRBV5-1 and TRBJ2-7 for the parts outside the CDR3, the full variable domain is KAGVTQTPRYLIKTRGQQVTLSCSPISGHRSVSWYQQTPGQGLQFLFEYFSETQRNKGNFPGRFSGRQFSNSRSEMNVSTLELGDSALYLCASSPPQAYEQYFGPGTRLTVT.

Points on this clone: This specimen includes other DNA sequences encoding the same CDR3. CDR3 residues: CASSLGLAGGQETQYF. In DNA form, the CDR3 reads TGTGCCAGCTCCCTTGGACTAGCGGGGGGCCAAGAGACCCAGTACTTC. The chain joins TRBV18 to TRBJ2-5; 14 positions agree with TRBD2. J gave up 1 base and V 6 bases, and 4 bases lay outside the gene matches. The V gene's germline CDR1 is KGHSH and CDR2 LQKENI. This CDR3 contains 16 residues. The variable domain in full, completed from reference TRBV18 and TRBJ2-5, reads NAGVMQNPRHLVRRRGQEARLRCSPMKGHSHVYWYRQLPEEGLKFMVYLQKENIIDESGMPKERFSAEFPKEGPSILRIQQVVRGDSAAYFCASSLGLAGGQETQYFGPGTRLLVL.

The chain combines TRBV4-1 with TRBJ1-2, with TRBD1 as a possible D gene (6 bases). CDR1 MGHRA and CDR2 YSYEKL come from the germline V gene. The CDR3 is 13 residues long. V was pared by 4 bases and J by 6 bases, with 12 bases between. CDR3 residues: CASSLKPGDGYTF. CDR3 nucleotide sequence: TGCGCCAGCAGCCTTAAACCAGGGGATGGCTACACCTTC.

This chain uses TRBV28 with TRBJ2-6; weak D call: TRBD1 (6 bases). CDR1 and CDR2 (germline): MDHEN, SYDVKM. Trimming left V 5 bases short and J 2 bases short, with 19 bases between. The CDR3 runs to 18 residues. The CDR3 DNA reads TGTGCCAGCAGTCCCCGGGCAGGGGTTAAGGCTGGGGCCAACGTCCTGACTTTC. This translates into CASSPRAGVKAGANVLTF.

This CDR3 is CASSLLGGQGATQPQHF. CDR3 sequence (DNA): TGTGCCAGCAGCTTGTTGGGGGGACAGGGGGCCACTCAGCCCCAGCATTTT. V gene TRBV5-6 combines with J gene TRBJ1-5; 12 bases are a match to TRBD1. Unmatched junction bases numbered 8, after V lost 1 base and J lost 6 bases. The CDR3 sequence is 17 residues long. Germline V lookup: CDR1 SGHDT, CDR2 YYEEEE.

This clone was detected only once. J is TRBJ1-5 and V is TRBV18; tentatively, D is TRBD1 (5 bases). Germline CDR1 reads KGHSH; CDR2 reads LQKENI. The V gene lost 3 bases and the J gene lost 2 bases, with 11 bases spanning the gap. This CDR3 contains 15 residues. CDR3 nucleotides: TGTGCCAGCTCACCGGGGCAGTTGGGCAATCAGCCCCAGCATTTT. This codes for CASSPGQLGNQPQHF. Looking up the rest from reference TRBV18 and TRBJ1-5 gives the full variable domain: NAGVMQNPRHLVRRRGQEARLRCSPMKGHSHVYWYRQLPEEGLKFMVYLQKENIIDESGMPKERFSAEFPKEGPSILRIQQVVRGDSAAYFCASSPGQLGNQPQHFGDGTRLSIL.

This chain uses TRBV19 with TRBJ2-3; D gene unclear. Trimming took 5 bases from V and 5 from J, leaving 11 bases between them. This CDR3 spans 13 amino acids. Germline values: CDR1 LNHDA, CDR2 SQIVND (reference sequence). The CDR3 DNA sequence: TGTGCCAGTAGTCCCCCTGCTGGAGATACGCAGTATTTT. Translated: CASSPPAGDTQYF.

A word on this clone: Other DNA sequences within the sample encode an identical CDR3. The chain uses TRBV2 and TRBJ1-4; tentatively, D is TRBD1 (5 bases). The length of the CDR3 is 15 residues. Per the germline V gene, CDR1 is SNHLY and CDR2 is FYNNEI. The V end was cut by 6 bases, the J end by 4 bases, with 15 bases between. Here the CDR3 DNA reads TGTGCCAGCAGCGAACTGGGGGTTCGTAATGAAAAACTGTTTTTT. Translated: CASSELGVRNEKLFF.

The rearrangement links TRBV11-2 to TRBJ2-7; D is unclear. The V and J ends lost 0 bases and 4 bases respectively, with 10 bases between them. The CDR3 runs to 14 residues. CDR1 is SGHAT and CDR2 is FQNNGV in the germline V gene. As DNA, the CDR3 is TGTGCCAGCAGCTTAGAATTCGGTCCGTACGAGCAGTACTTC. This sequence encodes CASSLEFGPYEQYF.

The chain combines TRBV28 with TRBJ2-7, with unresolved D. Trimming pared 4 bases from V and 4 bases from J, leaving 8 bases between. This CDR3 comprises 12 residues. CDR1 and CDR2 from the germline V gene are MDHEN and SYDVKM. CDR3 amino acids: CASSSMLYEQYF. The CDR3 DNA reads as TGTGCCAGCAGTTCAATGCTTTACGAGCAGTACTTC.

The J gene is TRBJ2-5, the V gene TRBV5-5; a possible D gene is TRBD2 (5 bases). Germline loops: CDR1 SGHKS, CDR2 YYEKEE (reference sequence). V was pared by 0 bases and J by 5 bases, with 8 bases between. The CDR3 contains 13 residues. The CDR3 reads CASSLGGFETQYF. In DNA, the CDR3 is TGTGCCAGCAGCTTGGGAGGGTTTGAGACCCAGTACTTC. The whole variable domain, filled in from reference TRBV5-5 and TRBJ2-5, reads DAGVTQSPTHLIKTRGQQVTLRCSPISGHKSVSWYQQVLGQGPQFIFQYYEKEERGRGNFPDRFSARQFPNYSSELNVNALLLGDSALYLCASSLGGFETQYFGPGTRLLVL.

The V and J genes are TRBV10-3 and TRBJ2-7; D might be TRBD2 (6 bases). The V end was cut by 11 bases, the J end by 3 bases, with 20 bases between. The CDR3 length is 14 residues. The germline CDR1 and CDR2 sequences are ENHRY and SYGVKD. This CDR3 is CASFGGEGYYEQYF. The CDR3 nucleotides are TGTGCCTCCTTCGGGGGAGAGGGGTACTACGAGCAGTACTTC.

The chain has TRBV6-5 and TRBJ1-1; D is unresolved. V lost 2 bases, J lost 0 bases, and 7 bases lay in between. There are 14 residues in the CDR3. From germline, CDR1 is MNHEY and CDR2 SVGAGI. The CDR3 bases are TGTGCCAGCAGTTACGCCGCTATGAACACTGAAGCTTTCTTT. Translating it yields CASSYAAMNTEAFF.

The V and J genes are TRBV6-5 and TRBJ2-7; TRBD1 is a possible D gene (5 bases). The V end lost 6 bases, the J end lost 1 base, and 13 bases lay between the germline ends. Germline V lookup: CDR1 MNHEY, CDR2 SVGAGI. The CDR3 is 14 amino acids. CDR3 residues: CASRRYQGSYEQYF. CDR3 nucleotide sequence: TGTGCCAGCAGGCGTTACCAGGGTTCCTACGAGCAGTACTTC.

CDR3: CATSRDSMNQPQHF. Written as DNA, the CDR3 is TGTGCCACCAGCCGGGACAGTATGAATCAGCCCCAGCATTTT. This chain links TRBV15 with TRBJ1-5; TRBD1 matches 7 bases. The length of the CDR3 is 14 residues. Looked up from germline, CDR1 is LNHNV and CDR2 is YYDKDF (reference sequence). V lost 5 bases and J lost 4; bases outside the gene matches: 5.

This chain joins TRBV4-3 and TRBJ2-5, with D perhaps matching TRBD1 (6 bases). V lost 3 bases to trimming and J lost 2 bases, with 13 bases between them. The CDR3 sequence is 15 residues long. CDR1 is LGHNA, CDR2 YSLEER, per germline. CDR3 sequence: CASSQWTAEQETQYF. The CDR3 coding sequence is TGCGCCAGCAGCCAGTGGACAGCCGAACAAGAGACCCAGTACTTC.

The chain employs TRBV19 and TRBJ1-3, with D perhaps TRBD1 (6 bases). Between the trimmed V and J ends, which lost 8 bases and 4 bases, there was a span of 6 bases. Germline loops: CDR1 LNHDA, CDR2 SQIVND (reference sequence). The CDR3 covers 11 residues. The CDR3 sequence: CASGQGNTIYF. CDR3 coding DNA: TGTGCCAGTGGACAGGGAAACACCATATATTTT.

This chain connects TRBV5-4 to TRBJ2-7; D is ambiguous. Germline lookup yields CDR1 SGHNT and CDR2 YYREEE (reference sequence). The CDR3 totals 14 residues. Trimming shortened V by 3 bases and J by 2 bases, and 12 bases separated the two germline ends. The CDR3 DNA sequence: TGTGCCAGCAGCTCCCTCGCGTTCCCCTACGAGCAGTACTTC. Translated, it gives CASSSLAFPYEQYF.

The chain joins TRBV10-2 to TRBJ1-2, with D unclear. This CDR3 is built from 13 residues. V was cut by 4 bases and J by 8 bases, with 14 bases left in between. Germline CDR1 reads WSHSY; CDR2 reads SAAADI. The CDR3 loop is CASSGTGVVGYTF. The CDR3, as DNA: TGCGCCAGCAGTGGGACCGGAGTTGTAGGCTACACCTTC.